This T cell receptor (beta chain) was captured in a study of T cell repertoires in cytomegalovirus infection. Across the study: Used in the study were CMV epitopes, some recently identified and HLA-C-restricted, others well-studied and HLA-B-restricted. Matching HLA type and CMV infection were both indicated by public TCR beta signatures.

Germline values: CDR1 MGHRA, CDR2 YSYEKL. This CDR3 is built from 15 residues. V dropped 3 bases and J dropped 4 bases, with 15 bases sitting between them. Regarding the study as a whole: In two of eight donors, the top clonotype was HLA-C-restricted CMV-specific.

A note on this clonotype: What it binds is not known.

TCRdb ran MiXCR on the reads and lists one entry per CDR3 protein. Of about 740,000 distinct CDR3 sequences listed, roughly 36% are singletons. The sequence came from a human donor in good health (CMV status not recorded). Some clones in this sample may be carry-over from other donors' samples. Sequencing was performed on cultured PBMCs, taken from culture after CMV antigen stimulation. The gene calls are TRBV4-1 and TRBJ1-1; D gene unclear. The CDR3 nucleotides are TGCGCCAGCAGCCACGGCAAAGGGTGGTCCACTGAAGCTTTCTTT. Encoded protein: CASSHGKGWSTEAFF.